This TCR beta chain was captured by sequencing in a study of T-cell reconstitution after alpha-beta-depleted transplantation in children. Deletions cut 1 base from V and 1 base from J, with 11 bases between. Germline CDR1 DFQATT, CDR2 SNEGSKA (reference sequence). The length of the CDR3 is 16 residues. General study points: When one year had passed after transplant, most T-cell counts and diversity came from newly produced T cells. There were reportedly several hundred expanded graft clones from which alpha-beta T cells came about two months after transplant. Surviving recipient T cells and thymic progenitors produced the high day-60 TCRbeta diversity seen in some patients.

Researchers prepared the TCRbeta library using unique molecular identifiers, the study reports. TCRdb reprocessed the PCR reads with MiXCR, giving one entry per CDR3 protein. The sample records fewer than 500,000 distinct CDR3 sequences, roughly two fifths being singletons. This clonotype was counted between two and nine times. Its antigen is currently unknown. The sample here was PBMCs, taken before TCRalphabeta/CD19-depleted stem cell transplant. The gene calls are TRBV20-1 and TRBJ2-6; D perhaps matches TRBD1 (6 bases). The receptor was isolated from a girl aged 2-10 years with aplastic anemia, due to receive a stem cell transplant. CDR3 loop: CSARGPTGSGANVLTF. DNA of the CDR3: TGCAGTGCTAGAGGCCCCACAGGGTCTGGGGCCAACGTCCTGACTTTC.